The 18 T cell receptor beta chains below all came from one sample that was sequenced in a study of cytomegalovirus exposure and HLA in healthy donors. The PCR contained 60 Vbeta and 13 Jbeta primers. Using immunoSEQ multiplex PCR, the repertoire was profiled, and TCRdb retains in-frame clones only, with some absent. This table has about 50,000 clones, 80% to 85% appearing once. Source material: PBMCs. These receptors came from a man aged 25-45 years in good health and CMV-seronegative.

J is TRBJ2-1 and V is TRBV15, with 14 bases lining up with TRBD2. Germline V CDR1 and CDR2: LNHNV, YYDKDF (reference sequence). Trimming removed 6 bases from V and 10 bases from J; junction bases left unmatched: 8. The CDR3 consists of 15 residues. Here the CDR3 DNA reads TGTGCCACCAGACTGGGGACTAGCGGGGGACCAGAGCAGTTCTTC. This gives the protein CATRLGTSGGPEQFF.

The V call is TRBV18, the J call TRBJ2-3; 8 bases fit TRBD1. The CDR3 covers 16 residues. In germline, CDR1 is KGHSH, CDR2 LQKENI. V lost 1 base and J lost 6; bases outside the gene matches: 9. The CDR3 DNA sequence: TGTGCCAGCTCACCACGCTCAGGGGGCGGAGGGGATACGCAGTATTTT. Translation gives CASSPRSGGGGDTQYF.

This clone has just one count. The chain combines TRBV14 with TRBJ1-2; 12 bases map to TRBD1. V trimming: 5 bases; J trimming: 7 bases; junction bases outside the gene matches: 8. The germline V gene has CDR1 SGHDN and CDR2 FVKESK. The CDR3 contains 15 residues. The CDR3 sequence: CASSATGTGGRGYTF. The CDR3, as DNA: TGTGCCAGCAGCGCGACCGGGACAGGGGGCCGTGGCTACACCTTC.

The gene calls are TRBV6-1 and TRBJ1-4, with TRBD1 identical over 11 bases. This CDR3 spans 17 amino acids. Germline V gene lookup returns CDR1 MNHNS and CDR2 SASEGT. The V gene end was trimmed by 5 bases and the J gene end by 3 bases; junction bases not matched to a gene: 8. The chain's CDR3 is CASSQGQGAPANEKLFF. The CDR3 DNA reads as TGTGCCAGCAGTCAAGGACAGGGGGCGCCAGCTAATGAAAAACTGTTTTTT.

The J gene is TRBJ1-1, the V gene TRBV6-5; D is unresolved. Trimming took off 4 bases at V and 5 bases at J, with 14 bases between the two ends. Germline CDR1 MNHEY, CDR2 SVGAGI. The CDR3 length is 14 residues. Written as DNA, the CDR3 is TGTGCCAGCAGTTTATTAGGGAGAGGGACTGAAGCTTTCTTT. It yields the protein CASSLLGRGTEAFF.

CDR3 nucleotides: TGTGCCAGCAGGGGTGCAAGCGGGGCTCAAGAGACCCAGTACTTC. Protein: CASRGASGAQETQYF. This rearrangement joins TRBV7-2 to TRBJ2-5, with 7 nucleotides matching TRBD2. The CDR3 is 15 amino acids. Unmatched junction bases numbered 9, after V lost 6 bases and J lost 2 bases. Per germline, CDR1 SGHTA and CDR2 FQGNSA.

This chain links TRBV7-2 with TRBJ1-2, with a weak D call TRBD1 (6 bases). V lost 1 base, J lost 2 bases, and 8 bases lay in between. The CDR3 runs 14 residues. The V gene's germline CDR1 is SGHTA and CDR2 FQGNSA. CDR3 coding DNA: TGTGCCAGCAGCTTAGTGGGGGCAAACTATGGCTACACCTTC. Translation: CASSLVGANYGYTF.

This chain's CDR3 is CASSIHRTGFRTEAFF. In DNA form, the CDR3 reads TGTGCCAGTAGTATTCATAGGACAGGATTTCGCACTGAAGCTTTCTTT. The chain couples TRBV19 to TRBJ1-1; 7 bases align to TRBD1. V was pared by 3 bases and J by 4 bases, with 11 bases of the junction left unmatched. This CDR3 has 16 amino acids. Germline CDR1 LNHDA, CDR2 SQIVND (reference sequence).

This chain connects TRBV10-3 to TRBJ1-2; D is ambiguous. The CDR3 length is 13 residues. The V gene lost 4 bases and the J gene lost 7 bases, with 13 bases spanning the gap. Per germline, CDR1 ENHRY and CDR2 SYGVKD. The CDR3 coding sequence is TGTGCCATCAGTGTTAGTAGGCGGCTTGGCTACACCTTC. This sequence encodes CAISVSRRLGYTF.

V gene TRBV6-5 combines with J gene TRBJ1-2, with D hard to call. Trimming removed 4 bases at V and 4 bases at J, with 13 bases between. CDR1 and CDR2 (germline): MNHEY, SVGAGI. The CDR3 extends over 14 amino acids. The CDR3 sequence is CASSLGRIGYGYTF. The CDR3 nucleotides are TGTGCCAGCAGTTTGGGGAGAATAGGCTATGGCTACACCTTC.

This clone was recorded a few times. The chain uses TRBV7-4 and TRBJ2-7; 7 bases align to TRBD2. Germline loops: CDR1 SGHVT, CDR2 SQSDAQ. CDR3 length: 19 amino acids. The junction had 21 bases not matched to a gene; V was cut back by 5 bases and J by 2 bases. The CDR3 reads CASSPGPTSYLNPTYEQYF. The CDR3 DNA sequence: TGTGCCAGCAGCCCCGGTCCGACTAGCTATTTAAACCCAACCTACGAGCAGTACTTC.

This clone was counted only a few times. The gene calls are TRBV5-5 and TRBJ2-7, with 9 positions matching TRBD2. The CDR3 consists of 16 residues. The germline gives CDR1 SGHKS, CDR2 YYEKEE (reference sequence). The J segment lost 4 bases and the V segment lost 0 bases, leaving 8 bases of the junction unmatched. The CDR3 DNA reads as TGTGCCAGCAGCTTGGTGGTGGCGGGAGGGCCGTACGAGCAGTACTTC. This gives the protein CASSLVVAGGPYEQYF.

V gene TRBV7-2 combines with J gene TRBJ2-2; TRBD1 aligns across 11 bases. Germline assignment: CDR1 SGHTA and CDR2 FQGNSA. J was trimmed by 2 bases and V by 3 bases; bases with no gene match: 2. CDR3 length equals 16 residues. CDR3 in amino acids: CASSLDRGPNTGELFF. CDR3 sequence (DNA): TGTGCCAGCAGCTTGGACAGGGGGCCTAACACCGGGGAGCTGTTTTTT.

This clone was recorded a few times. This sequence joins TRBV7-2 and TRBJ1-2, with TRBD1 identical over 9 bases. Germline CDR1 and CDR2: SGHTA and FQGNSA. The CDR3 covers 13 residues. V shed 4 bases, J shed 4 bases, and the junction held 1 base outside the gene matches. The CDR3: CASSSGQGYGYTF. As DNA, the CDR3 is TGTGCCAGCAGCTCGGGACAGGGCTATGGCTACACCTTC.

The J gene is TRBJ2-7, the V gene TRBV4-2; 8 positions agree with TRBD1. The CDR3 contains 16 residues. Germline V CDR1 and CDR2: LGHNA, YNFKEQ. The trim removed 1 base at V and 3 bases at J, leaving 8 bases unmatched. This chain's CDR3 is CASSQAPPGGIYEQYF. The DNA for the CDR3 is TGTGCCAGCAGCCAAGCTCCTCCAGGGGGCATCTACGAGCAGTACTTC.

The V and J genes are TRBV13 and TRBJ2-7, with 7 bases lining up with TRBD1. Looked up from germline, CDR1 is PRHDT and CDR2 is FYEKMQ (reference sequence). The CDR3 extends over 15 amino acids. V shed 0 bases, J shed 9 bases, and the junction held 11 bases outside the gene matches. The CDR3 bases are TGTGCCAGCAGCTTAGGCCTCCAGGGGGAGACGGGGCAGTACTTC. Its protein is CASSLGLQGETGQYF.

J is TRBJ1-1 and V is TRBV5-5; D is undetermined. CDR1 SGHKS and CDR2 YYEKEE come from the germline V gene (reference sequence). CDR3 length: 17 residues. The V and J ends lost 0 bases and 5 bases respectively, with 20 bases between them. The CDR3 DNA is TGTGCCAGCAGCTTGGAGGGCAGGAGGGTGGTTGGGACTGAAGCTTTCTTT. This sequence encodes CASSLEGRRVVGTEAFF.

The chain carries TRBV9 and TRBJ2-3; 8 nucleotides line up with TRBD2. Germline-derived CDR1 and CDR2 are SGDLS and YYNGEE. V lost 2 bases to trimming and J lost 7 bases; unmatched junction nucleotides: 6. CDR3 length: 14 amino acids. The chain's CDR3 is CASSVSGSSYTQYF. In DNA, the CDR3 is TGTGCCAGCAGCGTGAGCGGGAGTTCATATACGCAGTATTTT.